This T cell receptor (beta chain) was observed in a study of cytomegalovirus exposure and HLA in healthy donors (dated by TCRdb to about 2017). Regarding the research as a whole: An earlier analysis of 550 to 700 of the donors reported approximately 290 Gb of sequence data and around 110 million unique TCR beta sequences from 150 million to 200 million T cells. Approximately 330 gigabases of sequencing data and tens of millions of unique TCR sequences made up an early release that covered some 640 HLA-typed donors. Among the approximately 420 genotyped donors, under 90% belonged to the genetic ancestry cluster associated with self-reported Caucasian donors. The study aimed to test whether signatures of past pathogen exposure could be identified by cataloging public T cell receptors. The study profiled the T cell repertoires of some 610 subjects by immunosequencing and related them to cytomegalovirus serostatus. Besides the first cohort of about 730 subjects, a separate validation cohort made up of 120 or so different subjects was used. High-throughput TCR immunosequencing, statistical association of individual TCRs with disease status, and machine learning were combined to predict cytomegalovirus infection status. In a later analysis, previously published TCR beta repertoires from more than 500 donors were re-analyzed and high-resolution HLA genotyping was added so that TCR occurrence patterns could be studied. In the later analysis, no new phenotypic data were used to find candidate immune exposures; instead, reliance was placed on TCR beta sequences and their occurrence across donors. An earlier analysis of 587 of the donors applied high-throughput TCR beta sequencing to assess whether each TCR beta V gene segment acted as functional or pseudogenic. Donor age, sex, ethnicity and CMV serostatus were compiled together with the repertoire data. A later genetic analysis took genome-wide SNP genotypes for about 65% of the 666 donors and used that subset as a discovery cohort. Every repertoire in the discovery cohort had been generated on one and the same sequencing platform. HLA typing included class I and class II loci at four-digit resolution. Typing coverage varied by locus: about 620-630 donors for A, B, C, DRB1 and DQB1; roughly 520 for DQA1; 600 to 610 for DPA1; fewer than 480 for DPB1. Roughly five DR-DQ haplotypes were treated as single units for association and clustering because of strong linkage in the cohort. Among about 360 genotyped donors of the cohort, an average of roughly 240,000 unique TCR beta nucleotide sequences were sequenced per donor, around a sixth of them non-productive.

Preparation of the library involved the immunoSEQ multiplex PCR assay. For the multiplex PCR, a mixture combining 60 forward primers for TCR Vbeta segments and 13 reverse primers for TCR Jbeta segments was used. The CDR3 region of rearranged TCR beta genes was amplified from genomic DNA with a multiplex PCR assay. On the Illumina HiSeq System, the amplified TCR beta libraries were sequenced as 87-base-pair reads. As for how the authors treated the data: In a later analysis, some 80 million unique TCR beta chains were counted across the roughly 610 repertoires, and around 11 million of these chains were shared by at least two donors. Raw reads were error-corrected and collapsed into unique sequences by a nearest-neighbor algorithm in which closely related sequences were merged to remove PCR and sequencing errors. Alignment of CDR3 sequences to IMGT reference sequences was used to assign V, D and J gene segments. For a sequence to be retained, a match of at least six nucleotides was required to both a V gene segment and a J gene segment. Rearrangements were classified as productive when the CDR3 lacked stop codons and remained in frame with V and J, and all other rearrangements were classified as non-productive. Following IMGT convention, CDR3 was defined as the stretch from the second conserved V-encoded cysteine up to the conserved J-encoded phenylalanine. The earlier analysis of some 580 of the donors excluded any sequence lacking an unambiguous match to a single V gene segment. An earlier analysis of 550 to 650 of the donors classified V segments as functional when productive rearrangements were above 56.7% and as segregating when the standard deviation between donors was above 5%. A statistical classification framework was built to diagnose cytomegalovirus status from the catalog of TCR beta chain sequences. In a later analysis, V and J genes were assigned by comparing TCR nucleotide sequences against IMGT/GENE-DB human TR gene sequences. Using the TCRdist pipeline, a later analysis assigned CDR3 sequences along with most-parsimonious VDJ recombination scenarios. In a later analysis, each TCR beta chain was defined by its CDR3 amino acid sequence together with its V-gene family, and reads without a unique V-gene family were excluded. A later analysis removed several hundred highly shared, low-generation-probability nucleotide sequences to deal with suspected cross-contamination and a sequencing artifact. In a later analysis, a clonal expansion index for each public chain was calculated from normalized within-repertoire ranks of inferred template counts. A later analysis computed generation probabilities with a VDJ recombination model fitted to out-of-frame rearrangements, and checked the results against IGoR. A later analysis scored TCR-TCR, TCR-HLA and TCR-CMV co-occurrence with hypergeometric tests, applying a repertoire-size bias correction to TCR pairs. False discovery rates were estimated in a later analysis by permuting HLA or CMV assignments 20 times. In a later analysis, co-occurring TCRs were grouped using DBSCAN, and TCRdist sequence similarity was added for clustering within HLA-allele-positive subsets. For co-occurrence clustering, repertoires with fewer than 30,000 or more than 120,000 public chains were excluded, along with roughly 5 repertoires with anomalous nucleotide sharing. The table was pulled from immuneACCESS by TCRdb, which kept in-frame rearrangements only. Such tables lose some clones; where checked, under half of the loss comes from unresolved V genes, and the rest has no known cause. The DNA was the basis for D and trimming; V, J and clone size are from that table. The table kept for this sample lists about 88,000 clones. 5.5% of the sample is taken by the ten largest.

The junction shows trimming of 7 bases on V and 0 bases on J, plus 14 bases between the germline ends. The CDR3 sequence holds 14 residues, the cysteine and phenylalanine included. This entry keeps only the CDR3 DNA: 42 bases, framed from base 1. The germline V gene encodes CDR1 SQVTM and CDR2 ANQGSEA. Notes on this clone: Its antigen is not yet known.

Study-wide findings and limitations: Several of the top co-occurrence clusters appeared to be linked to parvovirus B19, influenza, CMV and Epstein-Barr virus, according to a later analysis. A later genetic analysis associated a missense DCLRE1C variant with V-gene and J-gene trimming of TCR beta chains, and an independent cohort replicated the association. The classifier was reported to diagnose cytomegalovirus status with high specificity and sensitivity in both the original and validation cohorts. In an earlier analysis of under 600 of the donors, most TCR beta V segments were observed in productive rearrangements about 90% or about 30% of the time, broadly matching IMGT annotations. A cluster of highly shared sequence variants was judged likely to be a technical artifact of the sequencing pipeline. The presence/absence analyses assumed that sequencing depth was roughly uniform across donors, and that assumption may not be true. Because counts were too low, some 17 rarely observed V segments, including chromosome 9 orphons, were left out of the earlier analysis of 500 to 750 of the donors. In a later genetic analysis, fewer N-insertions in productive TCRs were reported among donors in an Asian-associated ancestry cluster than the approximately 670-donor mean. In vitro tests confirmed that a few of the cytomegalovirus-associated TCR beta chains recognize cytomegalovirus antigens. Across donors, most TCR sequences were observed very rarely, whereas some public TCRs were present in many individuals. A later analysis associated about 16,000 TCR beta sequences with specific HLA alleles at a false discovery rate of 0.05. A total of roughly 160 TCR beta chains were listed by the study as associated with cytomegalovirus. Linkage disequilibrium might explain the correlated functional status among segregating V segments, but an unknown experimental factor could not be excluded. A later analysis found that TCR association rates varied across HLA loci, with DRB1 alleles showing the most associated TCRs and HLA-C alleles the fewest. Assigning TCR associations to individual alleles was difficult when HLA alleles, especially DR and DQ, strongly co-occurred. Because the 87-base-pair reads could not distinguish some IMGT-functional V segments, including TRBV6-2 and TRBV6-3, those segments were excluded. HLA typing was unavailable for some donors at each locus, so association tests used only the typed subset. It was suggested by the authors that the approach could potentially be generalized to other disease states and immunological phenotypes. Only TCR beta chains were sequenced in this cohort, and the absence of alpha or paired-chain data limited detectable features. A further reported finding was that TCR beta sequences accurately predicted the HLA-A and HLA-B alleles for most subjects in the first cohort. According to a later analysis, most CMV-associated TCR beta chains appeared to be HLA-restricted, and the HLA associations seemed to be driven largely by CMV exposure. In a later analysis, HLA-associated TCR beta chains were found to be more clonally expanded and to have lower generation probabilities than equally common non-associated chains. The only immune exposure information available for the cohort was CMV serostatus.

The cohort comprised some 730 healthy bone marrow donors. Cohort members were all nominally healthy when sampled, although unrecorded immune exposures were likely present. The donor was CMV seropositive and was included in the group of 300 or so seropositive cohort members. Every donor gave a peripheral blood sample, and the peripheral blood mononuclear cells from that sample were used for TCR beta sequencing. The Qiagen DNeasy Blood Extraction Kit was used to extract genomic DNA from the blood cell samples. The chain links TRBV29-1 with TRBJ2-3; TRBD2 is perhaps the D gene, given 5 matching bases. Sequencing was done on a sample of PBMCs. This clonotype originated in a girl aged 10 to 17 in good health and CMV-seropositive. The CDR3 region has the sequence CSAFGETSTDTQYF. DNA sequence: TGCAGCGCCTTTGGGGAGACTAGCACAGATACGCAGTATTTT.